Listed here is a single TCR beta chain. The source of the sample is a study of control samples from healthy donors and cancer patients. Some clones are missing from TCRdb's copy, which holds only in-frame ones; the method was immunoSEQ multiplex PCR. In the table there are roughly 64,000 clones, approximately 90% of which are singletons. The sequence was collected from a woman aged 50 to 60 with colorectal cancer. Sequencing input: PBMCs.

Here the CDR3 DNA reads TGTGCCAGCTCACCGAACAGGCTCACCGGGGAGCTGTTTTTT. Translating gives CASSPNRLTGELFF. The chain links TRBV18 to TRBJ2-2; maybe TRBD1 (5 bases). Looked up from germline, CDR1 is KGHSH and CDR2 is LQKENI. Between the trimmed V and J ends, which lost 3 bases and 4 bases, there was a span of 9 bases. The CDR3 is made up of 14 amino acids.